This entry features one T cell receptor (beta chain) sequence. No cognate antigen has been identified for it. Per-base quality was not reported, and no clone a single base away is much larger than it. In the prospective study, participants were roughly 18 to 95 years old, resided in about two dozen geographic areas of the United States, and were enrolled through a virtual design. In the prospective study, participants were assigned to cohorts based on the clinical history participants reported in a screening survey and a study questionnaire. ImmuneRACE Cohort 3 recovered participants were defined by two consecutive negative NP/OP PCR tests, healthcare professional clearance, or symptom resolution. In the prospective study, whole blood, serum and a nasopharyngeal or oropharyngeal swab were collected from each participant by mobile phlebotomists. Over a roughly two-month period, participants in the prospective study had the option of providing additional blood draws and questionnaires. Before DNA extraction, prospective study blood samples were shipped either frozen or at room temperature.

These data are taken from a study of blood T cell repertoires in COVID-19 (dated by TCRdb to between 2020 and 2021). Regarding the complete study: The collaborator samples originated in the United States, Italy and Spain and spanned the acute and convalescent phases of COVID-19. The material from the prospective study consisted of cDNA or gDNA derived from T cells, B-cell-depleted T cells, or PBMCs. Deeply sampled blood TCRbeta repertoires from subjects exposed to, actively infected with, or recovered from COVID-19 were included in the dataset. The repertoires were released in a freely available public database meant as a resource for research on the immune response to SARS-CoV-2. Samples were obtained from the ongoing ImmuneRACE study (first 160 participants) and from about 1,300 subjects provided by 6 global collaborators. Sample metadata almost always included a de-identified subject ID, COVID-19 status, age in years and sex. Where available, HLA class I and class II types were obtained from metadata supplied by the sample provider rather than from assay-based typing.

What the research found in general, with its limitations: How much clinical and demographic metadata was included differed by source and by participant, and the metadata was provided uncurated.

TCRbeta CDR3 regions were amplified from genomic DNA using the immunoSEQ Assay, a bias-controlled multiplex PCR. The published analysis was carried out like this. Nucleated cell counts per sample were estimated from amplification of reference gene primers within the assay. To quantify the absolute abundance of each unique TCRbeta CDR3 rearrangement, sequence reads were collapsed and filtered. For each sample, productive Simpson clonality was calculated as the square root of Simpson's diversity index over productive rearrangements. TCRdb carries this immuneACCESS record with in-frame sequences only. Its versions omit some clonotypes, under half of them owing to an unresolved V gene in the studies checked, with the rest unexplained. V and J calls plus clone size are reproduced from that table; the DNA served to infer D and trimming. This sample comprises under 150,000 clones, about 88% of them detected only once. Around 2.5% of the sample belongs to the ten largest clones.

The sequenced sample was PBMCs or T cells enriched from blood (not recorded which). The TCR originated in a woman between 50 and 59 years old who had recovered from COVID-19.

The CDR3 has the sequence CAMGQGANEQYF. The nucleotide sequence is given as TGTGCCATGGGACAGGGGGCCAACGAGCAGTACTTC. This sequence uses TRBV10-3 and TRBJ2-7; TRBD1 matches 12 bases in the middle. Trimming takes 9 bases off V and 5 bases off J; junction bases not matched to a gene: 2. CDR1 and CDR2, looked up from the germline V gene, are ENHRY and SYGVKD. The CDR3 runs 12 residues from the cysteine to the phenylalanine. Only the CDR3 portion is preserved as DNA: 36 bases, with reading frame beginning at the first base.